A selection of T cell receptor beta chains follows, all from one sample in a study of blood T cell repertoires in COVID-19. Method: immunoSEQ multiplex PCR; TCRdb's copy keeps in-frame clones and lacks some. The data show tens of thousands of clones, about 75% seen once. Sequences were obtained from peripheral blood. The receptor set was obtained from a man in his 70s with active or convalescent COVID-19. The CDR3 runs from the conserved cysteine through the conserved F or W. A D gene is named only where the DNA matches it firmly. The size field is filled for only some rows; it gives once, few, many or a size class.

cdr3_aa cdr3_nt v_call clone_size d_call j_call
CASQRLAGDYEQYF TGTGCCAGCCAAAGACTAGCGGGGGACTACGAGCAGTACTTC TRBV19 . TRBD2 TRBJ2-7
CAISPTGPGTNEKLFF TGTGCCATCAGCCCGACAGGCCCTGGCACTAATGAAAAACTGTTTTTT TRBV10-3 few . TRBJ1-4
CASSWGAGELFF TGTGCCAGCAGTTGGGGGGCCGGGGAGCTGTTTTTT TRBV12-3/TRBV12-4 . . TRBJ2-2
CASSEAFYNSPLHF TGTGCCAGCAGCGAGGCCTTCTATAATTCACCCCTCCACTTT TRBV11-2 . . TRBJ1-6
CATSPGLAPSYNEQFF TGTGCCACCAGTCCAGGACTAGCTCCCTCCTACAATGAGCAGTTCTTC TRBV24-1 . TRBD2 TRBJ2-1
CASISSGQSTGELFF TGTGCCAGTATCAGTTCTGGACAGAGCACCGGGGAGCTGTTTTTT TRBV19 . . TRBJ2-2
CASSREDTGGAYGYTF TGCGCCAGCAGCCGAGAGGACACAGGGGGCGCGTATGGCTACACCTTC TRBV4-1 . TRBD1 TRBJ1-2
CASSLDAGYNSPLHF TGTGCCAGCAGCTTAGATGCGGGCTATAATTCACCCCTCCACTTT TRBV11-2 . . TRBJ1-6
CASSEAQINRYTF TGTGCCAGCAGTGAGGCTCAGATTAACCGCTACACCTTC TRBV6-1 . . TRBJ1-2
CASSTSQGPHEQYF TGTGCCAGCAGCACCTCACAGGGGCCCCACGAGCAGTACTTC TRBV11-2 few TRBD1 TRBJ2-7
CASSLLGGGSSYNEQFF TGTGCCAGCAGTTTGCTTGGCGGGGGAAGCTCCTACAATGAGCAGTTCTTC TRBV6-2/TRBV6-3 . TRBD2 TRBJ2-1
CASRAERYSNQPQHF TGTGCCAGCAGGGCAGAGCGTTATAGCAATCAGCCCCAGCATTTT TRBV6-5 . . TRBJ1-5
CASSERGSTDTQYF TGTGCCAGCAGTGAAAGGGGGAGCACAGATACGCAGTATTTT TRBV6-4 few . TRBJ2-3
CASLPNTTGNSPLHF TGCGCCAGCCTCCCCAACACCACGGGGAATTCACCCCTCCACTTT TRBV10-1 . . TRBJ1-6
CASSQPGQGNNEQYF TGCGCCAGCAGCCAACCGGGACAGGGGAACAACGAGCAGTACTTC TRBV4-1 . TRBD1 TRBJ2-7
CAWSLGLEREQYF TGTGCCTGGAGCCTCGGACTTGAGAGGGAGCAGTACTTC TRBV30 . . TRBJ2-7
CASSPLPGTGSYNEQFF TGTGCCAGTAGTCCCCTACCTGGGACAGGGTCCTACAATGAGCAGTTCTTC TRBV19 . TRBD1 TRBJ2-1
CASTPVAGGGETQYF TGTGCCAGCACCCCGGTGGCGGGGGGCGGGGAGACCCAGTACTTC TRBV6-5 . TRBD2 TRBJ2-5
CASAVQGNQPQHF TGTGCCAGCGCGGTACAGGGCAATCAGCCCCAGCATTTT TRBV2 many . TRBJ1-5
CASSPGLSIETQYF TGTGCCAGCTCACCGGGACTCTCTATCGAGACCCAGTACTTC TRBV18 . . TRBJ2-5